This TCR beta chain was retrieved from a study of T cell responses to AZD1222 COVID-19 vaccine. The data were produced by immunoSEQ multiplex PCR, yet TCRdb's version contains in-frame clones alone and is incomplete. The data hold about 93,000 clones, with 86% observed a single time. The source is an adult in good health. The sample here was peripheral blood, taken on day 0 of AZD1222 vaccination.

The CDR3 DNA follows: TGCAGCGTTGTACGAGGGGGGGTGAACACTGAAGCTTTCTTT. Protein: CSVVRGGVNTEAFF. The chain joins TRBV29-1 to TRBJ1-1; D perhaps matches TRBD1 (6 bases). The CDR3 is 14 amino acids. V was trimmed by 4 bases and J by 0 bases, leaving 12 bases between them. CDR1 is SQVTM, CDR2 ANQGSEA, per germline.